This passage covers 6 T cell receptor beta chains from one sample sequenced in a study of cytomegalovirus exposure and HLA in healthy donors. Primers: 60 Vbeta forward and 13 Jbeta reverse. The table came from immunoSEQ multiplex PCR; TCRdb's copy has only in-frame clones and leaves some out. The top ten clones hold 7.7% of a sample with more than 85,000 clones, 77% of them seen once. Sequencing input: PBMCs. These receptors were taken from a female donor in good health and CMV-seronegative.

J is TRBJ1-6 and V is TRBV6-1; no firm D call. This CDR3 contains 16 residues. Trimming cost V 2 bases and J 4 bases, with 12 bases left between them. Germline lookup yields CDR1 MNHNS and CDR2 SASEGT. CDR3 sequence reads: CASSEKAKAYNSPLHF. The CDR3 DNA reads as TGTGCCAGCAGTGAAAAGGCGAAAGCGTATAATTCACCCCTCCACTTT.

This clone was seen more than once but under ten times. The chain uses TRBV27 and TRBJ1-2, with D unclear. This CDR3 has 14 amino acids. V was cut by 0 bases and J by 5 bases, with 10 bases left in between. Per germline, CDR1 MNHEY and CDR2 SMNVEV (reference sequence). The CDR3 DNA sequence: TGTGCCAGCAGTTTATCACCGAGTCGGTATGGCTACACCTTC. This translates into CASSLSPSRYGYTF.

V usage is TRBV6-1 and J usage is TRBJ1-1, with D uncertain. This CDR3 is built from 14 residues. The V end lost 4 bases, the J end lost 4 bases, and 13 bases lay between the germline ends. Per germline, CDR1 MNHNS and CDR2 SASEGT. CDR3 in DNA: TGTGCCAGCAGTGGAGGAGGGCTTGGCACTGAAGCTTTCTTT. Its translation: CASSGGGLGTEAFF.

The chain is built from TRBV10-2 and TRBJ2-7, with a possible D match to TRBD1 (5 bases). Trimming shortened V by 4 bases and J by 0 bases, and 16 bases separated the two germline ends. Looked up from germline, CDR1 is WSHSY and CDR2 is SAAADI. The length of the CDR3 is 16 residues. CDR3 sequence reads: CASSAAGHLHSYEQYF. CDR3 sequence (DNA): TGCGCCAGCAGTGCGGCAGGACACCTACACTCCTACGAGCAGTACTTC.

This chain's CDR3 is CASSQVSGGRNSGNTIYF. The CDR3 nucleotides are TGTGCCAGCAGCCAAGTATCGGGGGGGCGCAACTCTGGAAACACCATATATTTT. This sequence joins TRBV4-2 and TRBJ1-3; possible D gene TRBD1, 6 bases. CDR1 and CDR2 from the germline V gene are LGHNA and YNFKEQ. V was cut by 1 base and J by 0 bases, with 16 bases left in between. The CDR3 covers 18 residues.

Remarks on this clone: The same CDR3 arises from other DNA sequences in this sample as well. This chain joins TRBV4-2 and TRBJ2-3, with D tentatively TRBD2 (6 bases). The CDR3 length is 15 residues. Germline CDR1 is LGHNA and CDR2 is YNFKEQ. The V end was cut by 0 bases, the J end by 0 bases, with 7 bases between. CDR3 loop: CASSQEEGSTDTQYF. DNA of the CDR3: TGTGCCAGCAGCCAAGAGGAGGGAAGCACAGATACGCAGTATTTT.